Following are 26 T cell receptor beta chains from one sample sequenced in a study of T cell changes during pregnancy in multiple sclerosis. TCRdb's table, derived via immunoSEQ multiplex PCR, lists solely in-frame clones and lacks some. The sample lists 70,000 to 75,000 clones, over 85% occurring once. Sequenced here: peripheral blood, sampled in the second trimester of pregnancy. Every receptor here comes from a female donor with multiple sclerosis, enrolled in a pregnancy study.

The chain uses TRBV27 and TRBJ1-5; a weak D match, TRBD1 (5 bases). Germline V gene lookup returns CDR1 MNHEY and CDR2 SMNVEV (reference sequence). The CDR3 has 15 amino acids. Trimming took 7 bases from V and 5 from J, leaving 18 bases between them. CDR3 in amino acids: CASTAQTVSDQPQHF. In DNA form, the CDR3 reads TGTGCCAGCACAGCTCAGACAGTGAGCGATCAGCCCCAGCATTTT.

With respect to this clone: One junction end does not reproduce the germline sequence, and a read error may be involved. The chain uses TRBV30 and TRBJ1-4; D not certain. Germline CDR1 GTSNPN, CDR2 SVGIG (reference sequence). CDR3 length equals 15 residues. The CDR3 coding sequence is TGTGCCTGGAGTTCAGGATTGACCCGATTTGAAAATCTGTTTTTT. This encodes CAWSSGLTRFENLFF.

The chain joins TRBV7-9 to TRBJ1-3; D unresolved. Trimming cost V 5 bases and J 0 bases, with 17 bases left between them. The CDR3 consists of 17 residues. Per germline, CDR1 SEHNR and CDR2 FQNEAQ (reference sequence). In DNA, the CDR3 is TGTGCCAGCAGCGCCAAGCTGGGCTGGGTCTCTGGAAACACCATATATTTT. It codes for CASSAKLGWVSGNTIYF.

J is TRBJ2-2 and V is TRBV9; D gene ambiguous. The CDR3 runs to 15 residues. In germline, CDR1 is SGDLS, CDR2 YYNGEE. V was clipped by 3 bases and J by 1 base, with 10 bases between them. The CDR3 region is CASSAARQNTGELFF. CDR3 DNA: TGTGCCAGCAGCGCAGCCCGACAGAACACCGGGGAGCTGTTTTTT.

The CDR3 protein is CASSQDRDYGYTF. In DNA form, the CDR3 reads TGTGCCAGCAGCCAAGACCGGGACTATGGCTACACCTTC. The genes are TRBV14 and TRBJ1-2; D gene uncertain. Germline lookup yields CDR1 SGHDN and CDR2 FVKESK. The CDR3 is 13 residues long. V was pared by 0 bases and J by 3 bases, with 5 bases between.

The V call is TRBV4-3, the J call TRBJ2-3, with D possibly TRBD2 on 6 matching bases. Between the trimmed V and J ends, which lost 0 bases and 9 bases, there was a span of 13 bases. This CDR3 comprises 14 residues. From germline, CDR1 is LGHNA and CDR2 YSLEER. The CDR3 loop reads CASSQDGGTGTQYF. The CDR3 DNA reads TGCGCCAGCAGCCAAGATGGGGGGACGGGAACGCAGTATTTT.

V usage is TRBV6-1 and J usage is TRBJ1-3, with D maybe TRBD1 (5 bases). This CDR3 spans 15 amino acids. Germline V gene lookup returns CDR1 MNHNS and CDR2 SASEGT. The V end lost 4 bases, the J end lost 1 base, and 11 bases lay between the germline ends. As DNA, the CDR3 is TGTGCCAGCAGTGCCTTGACAGTATCTGGAAACACCATATATTTT. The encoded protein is CASSALTVSGNTIYF.

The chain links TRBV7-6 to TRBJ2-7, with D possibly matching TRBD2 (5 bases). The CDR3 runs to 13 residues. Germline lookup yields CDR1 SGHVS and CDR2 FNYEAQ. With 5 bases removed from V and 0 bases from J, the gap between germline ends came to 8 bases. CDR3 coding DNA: TGTGCCAGCAGCCCGGACTCCTCCTACGAGCAGTACTTC. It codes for CASSPDSSYEQYF. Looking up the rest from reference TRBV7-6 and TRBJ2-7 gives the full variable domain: GAGVSQSPRYKVTKRGQDVALRCDPISGHVSLYWYRQALGQGPEFLTYFNYEAQQDKSGLPNDRFSAERPEGSISTLTIQRTEQRDSAMYRCASSPDSSYEQYFGPGTRLTVT.

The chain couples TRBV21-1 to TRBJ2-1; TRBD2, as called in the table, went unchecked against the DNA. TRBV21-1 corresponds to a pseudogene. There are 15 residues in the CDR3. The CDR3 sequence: CASSKGQASYNEQFF. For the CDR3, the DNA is TGTGCCAGCAGCAAAGGCCAAGCGTCCTACAATGAGCAGTTCTTC.

The CDR3 spells CASSLGEGSTGEKLFF. The CDR3 region has the DNA TGTGCCAGCAGCCTTGGGGAGGGCTCCACCGGAGAAAAACTGTTTTTT. The chain uses TRBV7-9 and TRBJ1-4; D uncertain. This CDR3 region has 16 residues. Germline V lookup: CDR1 SEHNR, CDR2 FQNEAQ (reference sequence). Trimming stripped 5 bases from V and 8 bases from J, with 21 bases between.

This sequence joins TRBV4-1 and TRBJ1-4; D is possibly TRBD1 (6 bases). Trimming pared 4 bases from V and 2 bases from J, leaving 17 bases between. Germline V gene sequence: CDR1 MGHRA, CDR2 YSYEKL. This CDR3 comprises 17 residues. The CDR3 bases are TGCGCCAGCAGCCGTACAGGGAGAGGCGCCACTAATGAAAAACTGTTTTTT. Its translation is CASSRTGRGATNEKLFF.

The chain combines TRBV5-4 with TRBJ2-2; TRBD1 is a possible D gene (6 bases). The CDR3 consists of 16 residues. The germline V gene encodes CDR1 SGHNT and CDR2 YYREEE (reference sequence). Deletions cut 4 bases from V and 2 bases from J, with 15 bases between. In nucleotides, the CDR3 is TGTGCCAGCAGCCTATCGACAGGACGAAACACCGGGGAGCTGTTTTTT. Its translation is CASSLSTGRNTGELFF.

CDR3: CASSLASSFSSSYNEQFF. CDR3 in DNA: TGTGCCAGCAGCTTGGCTAGCTCCTTCTCTAGCTCCTACAATGAGCAGTTCTTC. The J gene is TRBJ2-1, the V gene TRBV5-4; TRBD2 might be the D (5 bases). CDR3 length: 18 residues. The V gene's germline CDR1 is SGHNT and CDR2 YYREEE (reference sequence). The ends were cut back, 0 bases at V and 0 bases at J, with 16 bases in the middle. Complete variable domain (other parts from reference TRBV5-4 and TRBJ2-1): ETGVTQSPTHLIKTRGQQVTLRCSSQSGHNTVSWYQQALGQGPQFIFQYYREEENGRGNFPPRFSGLQFPNYSSELNVNALELDDSALYLCASSLASSFSSSYNEQFFGPGTRLTVL.

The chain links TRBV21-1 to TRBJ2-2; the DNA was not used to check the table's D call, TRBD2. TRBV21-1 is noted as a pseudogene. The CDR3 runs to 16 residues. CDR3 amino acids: CASSKVLADYTGELFF. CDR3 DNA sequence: TGTGCCAGCAGCAAAGTGCTAGCGGACTACACCGGGGAGCTGTTTTTT.

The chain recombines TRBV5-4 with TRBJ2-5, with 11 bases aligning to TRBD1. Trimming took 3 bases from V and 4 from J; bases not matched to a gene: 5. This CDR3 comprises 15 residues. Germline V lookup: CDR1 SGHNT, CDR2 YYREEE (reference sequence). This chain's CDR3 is CASSSGDRGRETQYF. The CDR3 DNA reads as TGTGCCAGCAGCTCCGGGGACAGGGGGAGAGAGACCCAGTACTTC.

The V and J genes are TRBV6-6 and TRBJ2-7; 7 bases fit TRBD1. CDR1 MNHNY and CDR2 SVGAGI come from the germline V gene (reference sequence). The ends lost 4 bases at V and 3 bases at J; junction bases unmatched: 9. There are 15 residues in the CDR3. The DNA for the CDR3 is TGTGCCAGCAGTTCTCAAGACAGGGCGGGCTACGAGCAGTACTTC. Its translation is CASSSQDRAGYEQYF.

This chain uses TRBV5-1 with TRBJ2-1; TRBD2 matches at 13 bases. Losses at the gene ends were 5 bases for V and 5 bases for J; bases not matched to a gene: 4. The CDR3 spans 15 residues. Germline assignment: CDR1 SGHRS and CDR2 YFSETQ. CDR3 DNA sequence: TGCGCCAGCAGACCAGGACTAGCGGGAGACAATGAGCAGTTCTTC. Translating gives CASRPGLAGDNEQFF. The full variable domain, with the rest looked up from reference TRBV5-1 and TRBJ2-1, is KAGVTQTPRYLIKTRGQQVTLSCSPISGHRSVSWYQQTPGQGLQFLFEYFSETQRNKGNFPGRFSGRQFSNSRSEMNVSTLELGDSALYLCASRPGLAGDNEQFFGPGTRLTVL.

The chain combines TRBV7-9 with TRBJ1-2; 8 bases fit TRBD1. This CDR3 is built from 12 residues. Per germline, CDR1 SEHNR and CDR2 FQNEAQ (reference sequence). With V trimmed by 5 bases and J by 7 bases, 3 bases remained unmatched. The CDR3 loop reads CASSTDRGGYTF. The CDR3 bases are TGTGCCAGCAGCACCGACAGGGGTGGCTACACCTTC.

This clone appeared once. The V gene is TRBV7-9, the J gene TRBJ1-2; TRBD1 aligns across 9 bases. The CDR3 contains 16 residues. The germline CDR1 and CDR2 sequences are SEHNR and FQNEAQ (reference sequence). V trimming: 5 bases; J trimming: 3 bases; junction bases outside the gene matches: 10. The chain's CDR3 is CASSRSGTGLDYGYTF. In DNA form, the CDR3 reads TGTGCCAGCAGCCGGTCCGGGACAGGGCTGGACTATGGCTACACCTTC.

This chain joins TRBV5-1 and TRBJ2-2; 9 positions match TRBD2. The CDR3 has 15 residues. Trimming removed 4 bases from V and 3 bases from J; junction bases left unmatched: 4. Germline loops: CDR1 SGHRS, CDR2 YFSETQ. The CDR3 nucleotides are TGCGCCAGCAGCCCGAGACTAGCGGACACCGGGGAGCTGTTTTTT. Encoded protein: CASSPRLADTGELFF.

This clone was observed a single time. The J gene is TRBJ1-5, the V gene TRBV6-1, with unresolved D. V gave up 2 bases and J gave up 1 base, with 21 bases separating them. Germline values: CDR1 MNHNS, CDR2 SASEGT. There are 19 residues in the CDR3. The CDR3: CASSERKWQRVWSNQPQHF. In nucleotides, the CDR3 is TGTGCCAGCAGTGAAAGGAAGTGGCAGCGGGTATGGAGCAATCAGCCCCAGCATTTT.

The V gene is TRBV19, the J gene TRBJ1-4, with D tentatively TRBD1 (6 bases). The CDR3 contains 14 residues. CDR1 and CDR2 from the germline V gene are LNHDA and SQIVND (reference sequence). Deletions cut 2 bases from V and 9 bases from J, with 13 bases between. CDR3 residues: CASSIPGQGQKLFF. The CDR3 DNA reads TGTGCCAGTAGTATACCGGGGCAGGGGCAAAAACTGTTTTTT. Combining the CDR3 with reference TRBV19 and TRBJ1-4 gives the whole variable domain DGGITQSPKYLFRKEGQNVTLSCEQNLNHDAMYWYRQDPGQGLRLIYYSQIVNDFQKGDIAEGYSVSREKKESFPLTVTSAQKNPTAFYLCASSIPGQGQKLFFGSGTQLSVL.

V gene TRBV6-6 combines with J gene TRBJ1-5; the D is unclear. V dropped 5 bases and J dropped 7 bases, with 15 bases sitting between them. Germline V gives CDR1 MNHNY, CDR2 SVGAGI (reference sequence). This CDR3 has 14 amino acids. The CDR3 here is CASSQTEIEQPQHF. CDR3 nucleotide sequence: TGTGCCAGCAGTCAGACTGAAATTGAGCAGCCCCAGCATTTT.

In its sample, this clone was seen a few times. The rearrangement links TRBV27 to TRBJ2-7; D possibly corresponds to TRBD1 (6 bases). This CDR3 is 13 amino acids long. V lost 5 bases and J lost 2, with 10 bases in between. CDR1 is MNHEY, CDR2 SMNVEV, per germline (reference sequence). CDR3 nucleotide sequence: TGTGCCAGCAGTCCCACAGGGACCTACGAGCAGTACTTC. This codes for CASSPTGTYEQYF.

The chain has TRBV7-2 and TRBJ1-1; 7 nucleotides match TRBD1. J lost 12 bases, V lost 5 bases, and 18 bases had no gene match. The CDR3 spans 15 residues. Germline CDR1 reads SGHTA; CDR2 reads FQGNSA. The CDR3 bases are TGTGCCAGCAGCGCTAGACAGGGAGCGGACGTCCCAACTTTCTTT. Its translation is CASSARQGADVPTFF.

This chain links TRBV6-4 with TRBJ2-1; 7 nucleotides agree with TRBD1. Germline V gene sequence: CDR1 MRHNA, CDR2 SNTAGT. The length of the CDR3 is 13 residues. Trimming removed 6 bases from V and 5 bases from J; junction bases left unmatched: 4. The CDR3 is CASSQTGNNEQFF. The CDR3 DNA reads TGTGCCAGCAGCCAGACAGGGAACAATGAGCAGTTCTTC.